The T cell receptor (beta chain) under discussion was sequenced for a study of T cell responses to AZD1222 COVID-19 vaccine. For the study at large: Second-dose timings of about 4 or about 12 weeks were pooled. General study points: CD4 TCRs associated with vaccination spanned spike, dominating at 160-218 and 743-854.

Looked up from germline, CDR1 is MDHEN and CDR2 is SYDVKM. CDR3 length equals 13 residues. V was trimmed by 7 bases and J by 10 bases, leaving 14 bases between them. The repertoire was sequenced with immunoSEQ multiplex PCR; TCRdb's copy has only in-frame clones and lacks some. The profile covers some 22,000 clones, with approximately 80% appearing a single time and around 40% taken by the ten largest. With regard to this clone: Its antigen remains unknown.

This chain links TRBV28 with TRBJ1-6; D unclear. This sequence was found in an adult in good health. The sample consisted of peripheral blood, taken on day 0 of AZD1222 vaccination. CDR3 sequence: CASKSGSSSPLHF. The CDR3 nucleotides read TGTGCCAGCAAAAGTGGGTCTTCATCACCCCTCCACTTT.